One and the same sample provided the 31 T cell receptor beta chains below, sequenced in a study of T-cell reconstitution after alpha-beta-depleted transplantation in children. During its preparation, the TCRbeta library received unique molecular identifiers. TCRdb re-called the PCR reads through MiXCR, storing one row per CDR3 protein. The sample records around 110,000 distinct CDR3 sequences, 10% to 13% being singletons. The specimen comprised PBMCs, sampled before TCRalphabeta/CD19-depleted stem cell transplant. The receptors derive from a boy between 2 and 10 years old with acute lymphoblastic leukemia, due to receive a stem cell transplant.

This clonotype was observed a few times. The rearrangement links TRBV20-1 to TRBJ2-3, with 7 bases identical to TRBD2. Per germline, CDR1 DFQATT and CDR2 SNEGSKA (reference sequence). Unmatched junction bases numbered 11, after V lost 4 bases and J lost 4 bases. The CDR3 runs 15 residues. CDR3 protein: CSATLAAGVADTQYF. CDR3 coding DNA: TGCAGTGCTACCCTAGCGGCGGGAGTGGCAGATACGCAGTATTTT.

Of note for this clonotype: A junction boundary mismatches the germline segment, possibly from a read error. The chain has TRBV4-1 and TRBJ2-3; the D gene could be TRBD1 or TRBD2 (5 bases each). Germline lookup yields CDR1 MGHRA and CDR2 YSYEKL. This CDR3 is 16 amino acids long. CDR3 coding DNA: TGCGCCAGCAGCCAAGATCGGGGCCTACGCACAGATACGCAGAATTTT. It yields the protein CASSQDRGLRTDTQNF.

The chain combines TRBV5-1 with TRBJ2-3; tentatively, D is TRBD1 or TRBD2 (5 bases each). Per the germline V gene, CDR1 is SGHRS and CDR2 is YFSETQ. The CDR3 covers 15 residues. V lost 1 base and J lost 0, with 9 bases in between. CDR3 in amino acids: CASSLSGPSTDTQYF. The CDR3 DNA reads TGCGCCAGCAGCTTGTCGGGACCGAGCACAGATACGCAGTATTTT.

This clonotype came up many times. The genes are TRBV27 and TRBJ2-7, with unresolved D. CDR1 MNHEY and CDR2 SMNVEV come from the germline V gene (reference sequence). This CDR3 has 15 residues. Trimming removed 0 bases from V and 0 bases from J, with 9 bases in between. CDR3 sequence: CASSLSIESSYEQYF. For the CDR3, the DNA is TGTGCCAGCAGTTTATCGATCGAAAGCTCCTACGAGCAGTACTTC.

V and J are TRBV7-9 and TRBJ1-5; tentatively, D is TRBD1 (5 bases). The CDR3 sequence is 16 residues long. V was clipped by 0 bases and J by 7 bases, with 16 bases between them. Germline values: CDR1 SEHNR, CDR2 FQNEAQ (reference sequence). This chain's CDR3 is CASSLAGAGSLQPQHF. The CDR3 region has the DNA TGTGCCAGCAGCTTAGCAGGTGCAGGGTCCCTCCAGCCCCAGCATTTT.

The chain employs TRBV9 and TRBJ2-1; TRBD2 matches 10 bases. The germline V gene has CDR1 SGDLS and CDR2 YYNGEE. This CDR3 is built from 16 residues. Unmatched junction bases numbered 5, after V lost 3 bases and J lost 2 bases. The CDR3 sequence: CASSATSGTTYNEQFF. The CDR3 DNA is TGTGCCAGCAGCGCCACTAGCGGGACCACCTACAATGAGCAGTTCTTC. Looking up the rest from reference TRBV9 and TRBJ2-1 gives the full variable domain: DSGVTQTPKHLITATGQRVTLRCSPRSGDLSVYWYQQSLDQGLQFLIQYYNGEERAKGNILERFSAQQFPDLHSELNLSSLELGDSALYFCASSATSGTTYNEQFFGPGTRLTVL.

Points on this clonotype: A much larger clone lies a single base off, so this may be a read error. The chain carries TRBV12-3 or TRBV12-4 and TRBJ1-1, with 7 bases fitting TRBD1. The ends lost 4 bases at V and 5 bases at J; junction bases unmatched: 10. The CDR3 sequence is 15 residues long. The CDR3: CASSSPTGFRTEAFF. The CDR3 nucleotides read TGTGCCAGCAGTTCACCGACAGGGTTTAGGACTGAAGCTTTCTTT.

This clonotype was seen more than once but under ten times. This chain joins TRBV5-6 and TRBJ1-1, with 9 bases fitting TRBD1. The germline CDR1 and CDR2 sequences are SGHDT and YYEEEE. V was pared by 0 bases and J by 6 bases, with 6 bases of the junction left unmatched. CDR3 length: 15 residues. The CDR3, as DNA: TGTGCCAGCAGCTTGGTTCCGGGACAGGGTGCTGAAGCTTTCTTT. It codes for CASSLVPGQGAEAFF.

This clonotype has only a few counts. V and J are TRBV5-1 and TRBJ2-1; 8 bases are a match to TRBD2. This CDR3 has 15 amino acids. The V segment lost 4 bases and the J segment 5 bases; nucleotides outside the gene matches: 8. CDR1 and CDR2 (germline): SGHRS, YFSETQ. CDR3 sequence: CASSATGTRNNEQFF. CDR3 bases: TGCGCCAGCAGCGCGACCGGGACTAGAAACAATGAGCAGTTCTTC.

This clonotype was detected many times. The chain has TRBV14 and TRBJ2-3; D is undetermined. The CDR3 loop spans 15 amino acids. Germline CDR1 and CDR2: SGHDN and FVKESK. Trimming shortened V by 4 bases and J by 5 bases, and 16 bases separated the two germline ends. The chain's CDR3 is CASSPWTPLRDTQYF. The CDR3 region has the DNA TGTGCCAGCAGCCCCTGGACGCCGTTACGAGATACGCAGTATTTT.

Only a few counts were recorded for this clonotype. This chain connects TRBV29-1 to TRBJ1-1; D gene ambiguous. The CDR3 has 14 residues. Between the trimmed V and J ends, which lost 0 bases and 1 base, there was a span of 9 bases. Germline CDR1 is SQVTM and CDR2 is ANQGSEA. Here the CDR3 DNA reads TGCAGCGTTGAAGATATGGCAGGGAACACTGAAGCTTTCTTT. As protein: CSVEDMAGNTEAFF.

Many counts were recorded for this clonotype. V gene TRBV6-1 combines with J gene TRBJ1-1; D is undetermined. This CDR3 has 15 residues. The germline V and J ends were trimmed by 5 bases and 1 base, with 14 bases remaining between them. Germline V gene sequence: CDR1 MNHNS, CDR2 SASEGT. The CDR3 protein is CASSPDPNRNTEAFF. CDR3 nucleotide sequence: TGTGCCAGCAGTCCAGACCCAAACAGGAACACTGAAGCTTTCTTT.

This clonotype has only a few counts. The rearrangement links TRBV4-2 to TRBJ2-5; 7 nucleotides match TRBD2. The CDR3 covers 15 residues. The V gene end was trimmed by 0 bases and the J gene end by 5 bases; junction bases not matched to a gene: 6. The germline V gene encodes CDR1 LGHNA and CDR2 YNFKEQ. The CDR3: CASSQEGEGRETQYF. CDR3 in DNA: TGTGCCAGCAGCCAAGAGGGGGAGGGCCGCGAGACCCAGTACTTC.

This chain connects TRBV5-1 to TRBJ2-2; 9 nucleotides match TRBD1. The CDR3 loop spans 15 amino acids. Trimming removed 3 bases from V and 8 bases from J; junction bases left unmatched: 8. CDR1 and CDR2 from the germline V gene are SGHRS and YFSETQ. CDR3: CASSSRDRVRGELFF. The CDR3 DNA sequence: TGCGCCAGCAGCTCCCGGGACAGGGTCCGTGGGGAGCTGTTTTTT.

The chain is built from TRBV7-8 and TRBJ1-5; possible D gene TRBD1, 6 bases. The CDR3 runs to 16 residues. Germline-derived CDR1 and CDR2 are SGHVS and FQNEAQ. Trimming cost V 2 bases and J 7 bases, with 18 bases left between them. The chain's CDR3 is CASSLRIRGLDQPQHF. In nucleotides, the CDR3 is TGTGCCAGCAGCTTACGTATCCGGGGGCTAGACCAGCCCCAGCATTTT.

This clonotype was seen ten or more times. CDR3 amino acids: CASTRTGGIYEQYF. CDR3 DNA: TGTGCCAGCACGCGGACAGGGGGCATCTACGAGCAGTACTTC. The gene calls are TRBV12-3 or TRBV12-4 and TRBJ2-7; 11 nucleotides agree with TRBD1. CDR3 size: 14 residues. Trimming at V came to 7 bases and at J to 3 bases, leaving 5 bases not matched to a gene.

This sequence joins TRBV30 and TRBJ2-3; TRBD2 matches at 9 bases. The CDR3 is 18 amino acids. The V gene end was trimmed by 0 bases and the J gene end by 4 bases; junction bases not matched to a gene: 14. Germline lookup yields CDR1 GTSNPN and CDR2 SVGIG (reference sequence). The CDR3 DNA reads as TGTGCCTGGAGTGTCAGCCTAGCGGGGTCCCGGCGGGCAGATACGCAGTATTTT. Amino acid sequence: CAWSVSLAGSRRADTQYF.

This chain links TRBV28 with TRBJ2-7; D gene uncertain. Germline CDR1 is MDHEN and CDR2 is SYDVKM. This CDR3 region has 15 residues. V lost 5 bases and J 1 base, leaving 15 bases between the germline ends. The CDR3 loop is CASSQTAMESYEQYF. In DNA form, the CDR3 reads TGTGCCAGCAGTCAAACGGCCATGGAATCCTACGAGCAGTACTTC.

This clonotype has more than one count but fewer than ten. The rearrangement uses TRBV7-8 and TRBJ1-1; D gene uncertain. Germline CDR1 and CDR2: SGHVS and FQNEAQ. V dropped 2 bases and J dropped 5 bases, with 12 bases sitting between them. The length of the CDR3 is 14 residues. CDR3 sequence: CASSLMTRGTEAFF. The CDR3, as DNA: TGTGCCAGCAGCTTAATGACGCGCGGGACTGAAGCTTTCTTT.

The genes are TRBV7-8 and TRBJ2-2; D not resolved. The V end lost 1 base, the J end lost 5 bases, and 5 bases lay between the germline ends. The germline CDR1 and CDR2 sequences are SGHVS and FQNEAQ. The length of the CDR3 is 13 residues. This CDR3 reads CASSLVETGELFF. The CDR3 nucleotides read TGTGCCAGCAGCTTAGTAGAAACCGGGGAGCTGTTTTTT. Variable domain in full (rest from reference TRBV7-8 and TRBJ2-2): GAGVSQSPRYKVAKRGQDVALRCDPISGHVSLFWYQQALGQGPEFLTYFQNEAQLDKSGLPSDRFFAERPEGSVSTLKIQRTQQEDSAVYLCASSLVETGELFFGEGSRLTVL.

This chain joins TRBV20-1 and TRBJ2-7, with D possibly matching TRBD1 (6 bases). The CDR3 has 16 residues. Trimming took 4 bases from V and 1 from J, leaving 20 bases between them. Germline values: CDR1 DFQATT, CDR2 SNEGSKA (reference sequence). The CDR3 DNA reads TGCAGTGCTACTAGAACCGATACAGGGACGTCCTACGAGCAGTACTTC. Its protein is CSATRTDTGTSYEQYF.

V gene TRBV15 combines with J gene TRBJ2-3, with 8 bases identical to TRBD2. Trimming removed 1 base from V and 0 bases from J; junction bases left unmatched: 0. CDR1 and CDR2 from the germline V gene are LNHNV and YYDKDF (reference sequence). This CDR3 is 15 amino acids long. The CDR3 loop is CATSRAGGSTDTQYF. The CDR3 region has the DNA TGTGCCACCAGCAGAGCGGGGGGGAGCACAGATACGCAGTATTTT. The complete variable domain, with remaining parts taken from reference TRBV15 and TRBJ2-3, reads DAMVIQNPRYQVTQFGKPVTLSCSQTLNHNVMYWYQQKSSQAPKLLFHYYDKDFNNEADTPDNFQSRRPNTSFCFLDIRSPGLGDTAMYLCATSRAGGSTDTQYFGPGTRLTVL.

This clonotype occurred a few times. This chain uses TRBV27 with TRBJ2-2; possible D gene TRBD1, 6 bases. Germline CDR1 and CDR2: MNHEY and SMNVEV (reference sequence). The CDR3 spans 17 residues. V dropped 3 bases and J dropped 0 bases, with 14 bases sitting between them. The CDR3 sequence is CASSLRGIAANTGELFF. The CDR3 nucleotides are TGTGCCAGCAGTTTGAGGGGGATAGCCGCGAACACCGGGGAGCTGTTTTTT.

There are a few counts of this clonotype. The V and J genes are TRBV12-3 or TRBV12-4 and TRBJ1-2; 7 nucleotides agree with TRBD1. J lost 2 bases, V lost 6 bases, and 6 bases had no gene match. The CDR3 sequence is 14 residues long. The CDR3 reads CASRGGQLNYGYTF. Written as DNA, the CDR3 is TGTGCCAGCAGGGGGGGACAGCTAAACTATGGCTACACCTTC.

This clonotype has only one observation. This rearrangement joins TRBV5-1 to TRBJ2-3, with 9 bases that match TRBD2. V was clipped by 6 bases and J by 3 bases; unmatched bases: 8. The CDR3 runs to 15 residues. Germline V gives CDR1 SGHRS, CDR2 YFSETQ. CDR3 coding DNA: TGCGCCAGCACAGTTAGCGGGAGTAGGACAGATACGCAGTATTTT. This translates into CASTVSGSRTDTQYF.

This clonotype was seen at least ten times. The chain employs TRBV28 and TRBJ2-3; weak D call: TRBD2 (6 bases). Trimming cost V 1 base and J 4 bases, with 15 bases left between them. CDR1 is MDHEN and CDR2 is SYDVKM in the germline V gene. The CDR3 extends over 16 amino acids. The CDR3 spells CASSLFLGGGADTQYF. The CDR3, as DNA: TGTGCCAGCAGTTTATTTCTGGGGGGAGGAGCAGATACGCAGTATTTT. Complete variable domain (other parts from reference TRBV28 and TRBJ2-3): DVKVTQSSRYLVKRTGEKVFLECVQDMDHENMFWYRQDPGLGLRLIYFSYDVKMKEKGDIPEGYSVSREKKERFSLILESASTNQTSMYLCASSLFLGGGADTQYFGPGTRLTVL.

This clonotype turned up a few times. This chain uses TRBV11-2 with TRBJ1-3; TRBD1 is a possible D gene (5 bases). The CDR3 has 17 residues. Trimming took 3 bases from V and 0 from J, leaving 15 bases between them. Germline V lookup: CDR1 SGHAT, CDR2 FQNNGV. The CDR3 DNA follows: TGTGCCAGCAGCTTGGGACCGGGAAGCACCTCTGGAAACACCATATATTTT. This gives the protein CASSLGPGSTSGNTIYF.

In this sample, this clonotype turned up a few times. The chain employs TRBV11-2 and TRBJ2-1, with D unclear. The germline gives CDR1 SGHAT, CDR2 FQNNGV. V lost 5 bases and J lost 2, with 13 bases in between. CDR3 size: 15 residues. The CDR3 protein is CASSAQELAYNEQFF. CDR3 DNA: TGTGCCAGCAGCGCCCAGGAGCTGGCCTACAATGAGCAGTTCTTC.

J is TRBJ1-1 and V is TRBV20-1, with unresolved D. Germline lookup yields CDR1 DFQATT and CDR2 SNEGSKA (reference sequence). CDR3 size: 12 residues. V dropped 6 bases and J dropped 1 base, with 9 bases sitting between them. The CDR3, as DNA: TGCAGTGCCAACGGCCGGAACACTGAAGCTTTCTTT. Encoded protein: CSANGRNTEAFF.

In this sample, this clonotype turned up a few times. The chain uses TRBV20-1 and TRBJ2-5, with a tentative D call TRBD2 (5 bases). This CDR3 spans 15 amino acids. V gave up 2 bases and J gave up 5 bases, with 18 bases separating them. Per the germline V gene, CDR1 is DFQATT and CDR2 is SNEGSKA (reference sequence). DNA for the CDR3: TGCAGTGCTAGATGGGGAGCAGGTGGGTCGGAGACCCAGTACTTC. This encodes CSARWGAGGSETQYF.

This clonotype was recorded a few times. V is TRBV7-9 and J is TRBJ2-7; 9 bases map to TRBD2. Germline V gene sequence: CDR1 SEHNR, CDR2 FQNEAQ (reference sequence). The CDR3 spans 16 residues. The junction had 8 bases not matched to a gene; V was cut back by 1 base and J by 4 bases. CDR3 amino acids: CASSLVLPSGDYEQYF. The CDR3, as DNA: TGTGCCAGCAGCTTAGTTTTGCCTAGCGGGGATTACGAGCAGTACTTC.